The clone carrying this T cell receptor (beta chain) was counted between two and nine times. The antigen is not known. The source of the sample is a study of shared clonotypes between healthy human individuals. Authors' processing steps: For the immunoSEQ data, sequences were junction-only without quality scores, so filtering differed. Clones were read by immunoSEQ multiplex PCR, and TCRdb kept only the in-frame ones, dropping some. V, J and clone size reflect that table, while D and trimming were determined from the DNA. This table holds 2 million to 2.5 million clones, approximately 95% found once. A CD45RA+ naive subset and a CD45RA-negative memory subset were split from CD4+ cells. The germline gives CDR1 KGHSH, CDR2 LQKENI. The CDR3 runs to 13 residues. The V end lost 4 bases, the J end lost 4 bases, and 10 bases lay between the germline ends. Study observations and caveats: Represented diversity, genetic and exposure-history alike, was limited by few donors. As a rule, naive subsets had a larger estimated richness than memory subsets.

The clonotype originates from a man aged 18 to 29 in good health. Some clones in this sample may be carry-over from other donors' samples. The chain combines TRBV18 with TRBJ1-1; D is possibly TRBD1 (5 bases). Sequences were obtained from naive CD4+ T cells from PBMCs. Subset given: CD45RA+ positively selected. For the CDR3, the DNA is TGTGCCAGCTCACGGGATGGGGGCACTGAAGCTTTCTTT. Translation gives CASSRDGGTEAFF.